The source of this T cell receptor beta chain is a study of blood T cell repertoires in COVID-19. For the study at large: Italy, Spain and the United States were the sources of the convalescent and acute COVID-19 samples. Sources were T cells, B-cell-depleted T cells, or PBMCs; the material itself was cDNA or gDNA.

The CDR3 has 13 amino acids. The V gene lost 0 bases and the J gene lost 4 bases, with 9 bases spanning the gap. The germline V gene encodes CDR1 GTSNPN and CDR2 SVGIG (reference sequence). Clones were sequenced by immunoSEQ multiplex PCR, and TCRdb holds only the in-frame ones, with some missing. The sample contains 70,000 to 75,000 clones, about 86% of which appear only once. Input material: peripheral blood. This receptor was taken from a man aged 70-80 years with acute or convalescent COVID-19. The V gene is TRBV30, the J gene TRBJ2-5, with D perhaps TRBD2 (6 bases). CDR3 in amino acids: CAWSVKAGETQYF. The CDR3 DNA is TGTGCCTGGAGTGTGAAAGCGGGAGAGACCCAGTACTTC.